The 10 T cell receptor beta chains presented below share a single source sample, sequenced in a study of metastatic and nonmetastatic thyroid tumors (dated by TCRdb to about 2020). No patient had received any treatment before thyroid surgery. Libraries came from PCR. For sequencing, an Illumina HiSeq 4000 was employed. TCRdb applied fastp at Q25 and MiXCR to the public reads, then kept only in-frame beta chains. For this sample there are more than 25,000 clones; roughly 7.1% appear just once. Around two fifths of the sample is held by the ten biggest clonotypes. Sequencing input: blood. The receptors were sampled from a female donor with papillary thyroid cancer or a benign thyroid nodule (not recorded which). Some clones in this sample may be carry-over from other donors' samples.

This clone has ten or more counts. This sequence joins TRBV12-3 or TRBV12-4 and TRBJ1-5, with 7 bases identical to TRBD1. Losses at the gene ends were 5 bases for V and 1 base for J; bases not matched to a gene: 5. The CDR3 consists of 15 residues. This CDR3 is CASSPRQGSNQPQHF. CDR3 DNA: TGTGCCAGCAGTCCCCGACAGGGAAGCAATCAGCCCCAGCATTTT.

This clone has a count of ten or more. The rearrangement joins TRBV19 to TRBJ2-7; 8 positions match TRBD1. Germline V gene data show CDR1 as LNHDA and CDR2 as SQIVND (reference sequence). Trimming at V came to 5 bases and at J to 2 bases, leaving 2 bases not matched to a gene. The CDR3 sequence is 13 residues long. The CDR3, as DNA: TGTGCCAGTAGTCCGGGACAGGCCTACGAGCAGTACTTC. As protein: CASSPGQAYEQYF.

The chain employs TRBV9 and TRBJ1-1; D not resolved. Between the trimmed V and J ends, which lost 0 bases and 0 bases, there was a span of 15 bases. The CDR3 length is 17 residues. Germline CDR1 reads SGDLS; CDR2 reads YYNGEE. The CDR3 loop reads CASSVGGATGVNTEAFF. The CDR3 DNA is TGTGCCAGCAGCGTAGGGGGAGCCACCGGGGTGAACACTGAAGCTTTCTTT. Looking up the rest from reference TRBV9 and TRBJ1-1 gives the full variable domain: DSGVTQTPKHLITATGQRVTLRCSPRSGDLSVYWYQQSLDQGLQFLIQYYNGEERAKGNILERFSAQQFPDLHSELNLSSLELGDSALYFCASSVGGATGVNTEAFFGQGTRLTVV.

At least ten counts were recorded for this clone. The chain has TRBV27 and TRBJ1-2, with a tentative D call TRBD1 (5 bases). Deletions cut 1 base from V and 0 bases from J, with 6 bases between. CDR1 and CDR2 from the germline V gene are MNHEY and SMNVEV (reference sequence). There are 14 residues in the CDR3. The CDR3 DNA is TGTGCCAGCAGTTTATTGGGACCTAACTATGGCTACACCTTC. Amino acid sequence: CASSLLGPNYGYTF.

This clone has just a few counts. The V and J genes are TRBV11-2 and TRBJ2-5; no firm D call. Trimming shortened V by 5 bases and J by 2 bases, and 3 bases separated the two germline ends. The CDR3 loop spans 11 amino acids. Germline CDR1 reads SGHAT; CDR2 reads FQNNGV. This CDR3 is CASSQQETQYF. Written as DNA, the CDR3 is TGTGCCAGCAGCCAACAAGAGACCCAGTACTTC.

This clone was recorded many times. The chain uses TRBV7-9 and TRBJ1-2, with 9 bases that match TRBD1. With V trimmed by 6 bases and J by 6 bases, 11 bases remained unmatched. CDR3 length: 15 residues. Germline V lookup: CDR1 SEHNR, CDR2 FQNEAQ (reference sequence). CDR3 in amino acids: CASSSTPDRGDGYTF. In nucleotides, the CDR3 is TGTGCCAGCAGTTCTACCCCTGACAGGGGGGATGGCTACACCTTC.

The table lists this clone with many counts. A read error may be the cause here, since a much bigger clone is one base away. DNA for the CDR3: TGCAGTGCCCCAGGACCGGGACAGGGGATCATGAACACTGAAGCTTTCTTT. Translating gives CSAPGPGQGIMNTEAFF. This chain joins TRBV20-1 and TRBJ1-1, with 10 bases fitting TRBD1. CDR1 is DFQATT and CDR2 is SNEGSKA in the germline V gene (reference sequence). This CDR3 spans 17 amino acids. V shed 6 bases, J shed 0 bases, and the junction held 13 bases outside the gene matches.

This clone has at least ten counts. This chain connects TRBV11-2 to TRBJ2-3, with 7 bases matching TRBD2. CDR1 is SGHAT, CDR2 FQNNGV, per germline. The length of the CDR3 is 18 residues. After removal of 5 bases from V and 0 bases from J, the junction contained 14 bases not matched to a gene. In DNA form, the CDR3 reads TGTGCCAGCAGCCTTGGACTAGTAGGGTCGGCTAGCACAGATACGCAGTATTTT. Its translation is CASSLGLVGSASTDTQYF.

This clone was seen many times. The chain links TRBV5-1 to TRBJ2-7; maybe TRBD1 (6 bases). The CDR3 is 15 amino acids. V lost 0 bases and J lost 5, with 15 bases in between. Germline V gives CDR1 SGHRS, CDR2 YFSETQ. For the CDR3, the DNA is TGCGCCAGCAGCTTGGAAAGCAGGGGCGTCAACGAGCAGTACTTC. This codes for CASSLESRGVNEQYF.

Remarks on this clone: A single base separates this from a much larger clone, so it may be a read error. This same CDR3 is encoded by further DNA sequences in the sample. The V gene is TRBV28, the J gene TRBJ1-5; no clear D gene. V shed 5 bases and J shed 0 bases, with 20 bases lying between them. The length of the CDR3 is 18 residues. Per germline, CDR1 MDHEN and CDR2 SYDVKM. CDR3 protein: CASSIPPTTIYSNQPQHF. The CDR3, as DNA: TGTGCCAGCAGTATTCCTCCCACCACCATCTATAGCAATCAGCCCCAGCATTTT.